Listed below are T cell receptor beta chains from one sample, sequenced in a study. TCRdb passed the multiplex PCR reads through MiXCR, listing each CDR3 protein once. The sample has approximately 1,000 distinct CDR3 sequences; less than 0.85% are singletons. The source material was Tregs sorted from blood. These receptors were taken from a female donor with breast cancer. The CDR3 runs from the conserved cysteine through the conserved F or W. The D gene is left open where the match is weak. Clone sizes are shown as once, few or many counts, or a class when the clone is expanded.

V	size	D	J	length	CDR3	DNA
TRBV12-3/TRBV12-4	medium-sized	.	TRBJ1-2	12	CASSSRVNGYTF	TGTGCCAGCAGTTCCAGGGTTAATGGCTACACCTTC
TRBV12-3/TRBV12-4	medium-sized	TRBD1	TRBJ1-2	15	CASSSARDRADGYTF	TGTGCCAGCAGTTCCGCCCGGGACAGGGCGGATGGCTACACCTTC
TRBV12-3/TRBV12-4	medium-sized	.	TRBJ1-2	17	CASSRYGGRGSNYGYTF	TGTGCCAGCAGTCGGTACGGTGGCCGTGGATCAAACTATGGCTACACCTTC
TRBV12-3/TRBV12-4	medium-sized	.	TRBJ1-2	13	CASSLDRNYGYTF	TGTGCCAGCAGTTTAGACAGAAACTATGGCTACACCTTC
TRBV12-3/TRBV12-4	large	.	TRBJ1-2	15	CASSLKRRLFYGYTF	TGTGCCAGCAGTTTGAAACGCCGCCTCTTCTATGGCTACACCTTC
TRBV12-3/TRBV12-4	medium-sized	.	TRBJ1-2	11	CASTRTVGYTF	TGTGCCAGCACCCGGACAGTCGGCTACACCTTC
TRBV12-3/TRBV12-4	medium-sized	.	TRBJ1-2	14	CASSFQGSDYGYTF	TGTGCCAGCAGTTTTCAGGGATCTGACTATGGCTACACCTTC
TRBV12-3/TRBV12-4	medium-sized	.	TRBJ1-2	15	CASKLQGQANYGYTF	TGTGCCAGCAAGCTACAGGGCCAAGCTAACTATGGCTACACCTTC
TRBV12-3/TRBV12-4	large	.	TRBJ1-2	15	CASSPRDGSRGGYTF	TGTGCCAGCAGTCCTCGGGACGGGAGCAGGGGTGGCTACACCTTC
TRBV12-3/TRBV12-4	large	.	TRBJ1-2	12	CASSLNRDGYTF	TGTGCCAGCAGTTTGAACAGGGACGGCTACACCTTC
TRBV12-3/TRBV12-4	medium-sized	.	TRBJ1-2	16	CASRLDGSGQISGYTF	TGTGCCAGCAGACTAGACGGAAGCGGCCAAATCTCTGGCTACACCTTC
TRBV12-3/TRBV12-4	medium-sized	.	TRBJ1-2	15	CASSFRTTYNYGYTF	TGTGCCAGCAGTTTCAGGACGACGTATAACTATGGCTACACCTTC
TRBV12-3/TRBV12-4	many	.	TRBJ1-2	13	CASRRDIRGGYTF	TGTGCCAGCAGACGCGACATCCGCGGTGGCTACACCTTC
TRBV12-3/TRBV12-4	many	.	TRBJ1-2	14	CASQPGGSYYGYTF	TGTGCCAGCCAACCTGGCGGGAGCTACTATGGCTACACCTTC
TRBV12-3/TRBV12-4	medium-sized	.	TRBJ1-2	11	CASSSLYGYTF	TGTGCCAGCAGTTCGCTCTATGGCTACACCTTC
TRBV12-3/TRBV12-4	many	.	TRBJ1-2	13	CASSSGTDYGYTF	TGTGCCAGCAGCTCCGGGACGGACTATGGCTACACCTTC
TRBV12-3/TRBV12-4	large	.	TRBJ1-2	13	CASSTGLQGGYTF	TGTGCCAGCAGTACGGGACTTCAAGGTGGCTACACCTTC
TRBV12-3/TRBV12-4	large	TRBD1	TRBJ1-2	15	CASSLIGQGLDGYTF	TGTGCCAGCAGTCTAATCGGACAGGGCTTGGATGGCTACACCTTC
TRBV12-3/TRBV12-4	large	.	TRBJ1-2	13	CASSSPTGRSYTF	TGTGCCAGCAGTTCTCCTACGGGACGCTCCTACACCTTC
TRBV12-3/TRBV12-4	medium-sized	.	TRBJ1-2	13	CASSKTEDYGYTF	TGTGCCAGCAGTAAGACAGAGGACTATGGCTACACCTTC
TRBV12-3/TRBV12-4	large	.	TRBJ1-2	13	CASSLDGRSGYTF	TGTGCCAGCAGTTTAGACGGGAGGTCCGGCTACACCTTC
TRBV12-3/TRBV12-4	medium-sized	.	TRBJ1-2	15	CASSYPGQKVYGYTF	TGTGCCAGCAGTTATCCCGGACAGAAAGTTTATGGCTACACCTTC
TRBV12-3/TRBV12-4	medium-sized	.	TRBJ1-2	13	CASSNQGRDGYTF	TGTGCCAGCAGTAATCAAGGACGAGATGGCTACACCTTC
TRBV12-3/TRBV12-4	medium-sized	.	TRBJ1-2	11	CASSFGGGYTF	TGTGCCAGCAGTTTTGGCGGTGGCTACACCTTC
TRBV12-5	medium-sized	.	TRBJ1-2	12	CASGAYGLGYTF	TGTGCTAGTGGTGCGTATGGACTTGGCTACACCTTC
TRBV12-3/TRBV12-4	medium-sized	.	TRBJ1-2	14	CASSRQETNYGYTF	TGTGCCAGCAGTCGACAGGAAACTAACTATGGCTACACCTTC
TRBV12-3/TRBV12-4	many	.	TRBJ1-2	12	CASSLRVYGYTF	TGTGCCAGCAGTTTACGGGTCTATGGCTACACCTTC